A single sample is the source of the 13 T cell receptor beta chains below, sequenced in a study of vaccination effects on CD4 cells after COVID-19. Culture proceeded for more than nine days, and CD4+ T cells were then isolated. Vaccine administered to participants consisted of two doses of either BNT162b2 or mRNA-1273. These TCRs are of unknown antigen specificity. The protocol was immunoSEQ multiplex PCR, while the TCRdb copy is restricted to in-frame clones and leaves out a portion. The sample shows approximately 74,000 clones, roughly 75% of them seen only once. Here the sequenced sample was CD4+ T cells from PBMCs cultured without peptide, taken after COVID-19 vaccination. Source of these receptors: a human donor who received a COVID-19 vaccine.

The chain joins TRBV18 to TRBJ1-6; 7 bases are a match to TRBD1. With 5 bases clipped from V and 9 bases from J, the junction kept 4 bases outside the gene matches. The CDR3 length is 13 residues. Germline lookup yields CDR1 KGHSH and CDR2 LQKENI. This CDR3 is CASSRDSASPLHF. As DNA, the CDR3 is TGTGCCAGCTCAAGGGACAGCGCTTCACCCCTCCACTTT.

V usage is TRBV2 and J usage is TRBJ2-6; a weak D match, TRBD1 (7 bases). Germline CDR1 and CDR2: SNHLY and FYNNEI. This CDR3 region has 17 residues. V was cut by 7 bases and J by 4 bases, with 20 bases left in between. CDR3 nucleotides: TGTGCCAGCACCCCCGGAGGGGGCGCGGGAGGGGCCAACGTCCTGACTTTC. It translates to CASTPGGGAGGANVLTF.

The J gene is TRBJ2-7, the V gene TRBV7-9; 8 bases are shared with TRBD2. The trim removed 5 bases at V and 0 bases at J, leaving 6 bases unmatched. The CDR3 has 15 amino acids. Germline V CDR1 and CDR2: SEHNR, FQNEAQ (reference sequence). Here the CDR3 DNA reads TGTGCCAGCAGCCCCGGGAGGGCCCTCTCCTACGAGCAGTACGTC. Residues: CASSPGRALSYEQYV.

V usage is TRBV4-3 and J usage is TRBJ2-2; D may match TRBD1 or TRBD2 (5 bases each). The CDR3 is 16 residues long. V was pared by 0 bases and J by 2 bases, with 10 bases between. CDR1 and CDR2 from the germline V gene are LGHNA and YSLEER. CDR3 sequence: CASSQDSGPNTGELFF. The CDR3 nucleotides read TGCGCCAGCAGCCAAGACTCGGGACCAAACACCGGGGAGCTGTTTTTT.

V and J are TRBV2 and TRBJ1-2; D is unresolved. Germline V lookup: CDR1 SNHLY, CDR2 FYNNEI. The CDR3 sequence is 11 residues long. Trimming cost V 2 bases and J 3 bases, with 1 base left between them. CDR3 DNA sequence: TGTGCCAGCAGTGAATACTATGGCTACACCTTC. It translates to CASSEYYGYTF.

The genes are TRBV7-2 and TRBJ2-3; TRBD2 aligns across 7 bases. The V gene end was trimmed by 3 bases and the J gene end by 6 bases; junction bases not matched to a gene: 9. The germline CDR1 and CDR2 sequences are SGHTA and FQGNSA. The CDR3 covers 15 residues. The CDR3 reads CASSFGGSSRDTQYF. The CDR3 DNA sequence: TGTGCCAGCAGCTTCGGGGGGTCCTCGAGGGATACGCAGTATTTT.

The chain employs TRBV10-2 and TRBJ1-2, with TRBD1 identical over 10 bases. CDR3 length: 15 amino acids. J gave up 3 bases and V 7 bases, and 8 bases lay outside the gene matches. Germline CDR1 and CDR2: WSHSY and SAAADI. The CDR3: CASNLDRGDYYGYTF. CDR3 DNA sequence: TGCGCCAGCAATCTGGACAGGGGGGATTACTATGGCTACACCTTC.

The V call is TRBV2, the J call TRBJ2-7; 9 bases line up with TRBD1. Germline V gene data show CDR1 as SNHLY and CDR2 as FYNNEI. V shed 6 bases and J 6 bases; nucleotides not matched to a gene: 6. This CDR3 contains 13 residues. As DNA, the CDR3 is TGTGCCAGCAGAAACAGGGGGCTAAGCGAGCAGTACGTC. Amino acid sequence: CASRNRGLSEQYV.

V gene TRBV6-2 or TRBV6-3 combines with J gene TRBJ2-3; 11 bases match TRBD2. The V gene's germline CDR1 is MNHEY and CDR2 SVGEGT. With V trimmed by 4 bases and J by 8 bases, 8 bases remained unmatched. The CDR3 consists of 15 residues. The CDR3 region has the DNA TGTGCCAGCAGTTTCCATAGCGGGGGGGCACGTACGCAGTATTTT. It specifies CASSFHSGGARTQYF.

This chain uses TRBV15 with TRBJ1-5; no definite D call. Trimming cost V 5 bases and J 4 bases, with 9 bases left between them. The CDR3 totals 13 residues. From germline, CDR1 is LNHNV and CDR2 YYDKDF (reference sequence). This CDR3 is CATSPRANQPQHF. Written as DNA, the CDR3 is TGTGCCACCAGCCCCAGAGCAAATCAGCCCCAGCATTTT.

The CDR3 bases are TGTGCCACCGGGACTTCCAGTAGCGGGGGGCGGGAGACCCAGTACTTC. This codes for CATGTSSSGGRETQYF. The V gene is TRBV24-1, the J gene TRBJ2-5; 10 bases line up with TRBD2. Germline V gives CDR1 KGHDR, CDR2 SFDVKD. V shed 9 bases, J shed 5 bases, and the junction held 14 bases outside the gene matches. The CDR3 length is 16 residues.

The J gene is TRBJ2-3, the V gene TRBV3-1 (or the pseudogene TRBV3-2), with 13 bases that match TRBD2. Germline V CDR1 and CDR2: LGHDT, YNNKEL (reference sequence). The CDR3 has 17 amino acids. V lost 3 bases, J lost 2 bases, and 5 bases stayed unmatched. CDR3 in amino acids: CASSQATSGGTTDTQYF. CDR3 sequence (DNA): TGTGCCAGCAGCCAGGCGACTAGCGGGGGGACCACAGATACGCAGTATTTT.

The chain recombines TRBV5-5 with TRBJ1-6; no clear D. V lost 4 bases to trimming and J lost 6 bases, with 8 bases between them. Germline-derived CDR1 and CDR2 are SGHKS and YYEKEE (reference sequence). There are 13 residues in the CDR3. The CDR3, as DNA: TGTGCCAGCAGCCCGGCGGTTAATTCACCCCTCCACTTT. The encoded protein is CASSPAVNSPLHF.